What follows describes a single TCR beta chain. Its antigen is still unknown. Treatment specified: roughly 10-day PBMC culture with coronavirus spike peptide pools or control peptides (ViraFEST assay). ViraFEST sequenced TCRs after peptide-pool expansion of antigen-specific T cells. CDR1 is GTSNPN and CDR2 is SVGIG in the germline V gene (reference sequence). V was pared by 7 bases and J by 0 bases, with 17 bases between. The CDR3 has 15 residues. The data stem from a study of vaccination and CD4 T cells after COVID-19. The study, taken as a whole, reports: For convalescent patients, a median around 90% of reactive clones surfaced exclusively after vaccination.

Once obtained from cultured CD4+ T cells, the DNA was sequenced using the Oncomine TCR Beta short-read assay. TCRdb independently ran MiXCR on the PCR reads; one entry per CDR3 protein. This sample has fewer than 15,000 distinct CDR3 sequences, with about half found just once. This sequence originates from a human donor who had recovered from COVID-19. Input material: CD4+ T cells from blood, cultured in vitro. The gene calls are TRBV30 and TRBJ2-3, with D possibly being TRBD2 (7 bases). In nucleotides, the CDR3 is TGTGCCTTGGGGGTCGGGGGGCGCAGCACAGATACGCAGTATTTT. Translated, it gives CALGVGGRSTDTQYF.